These 26 T cell receptor beta chains came from one sample sequenced in a study of quantifying T cell responses using KT2 cells. On the study more broadly: TCR alpha and beta constant-region primers primed reverse transcription of RNA.

An oligo carrying a UMI was ligated to the cDNA 3' end. First-round PCR used about 4 cycles and beta primers RC1.1 and RC1.2 covering TRBC1 and TRBC2. TCRdb itself ran the UMI-ligation and nested PCR reads through MiXCR, one entry per CDR3 protein. This sample has tens of thousands of distinct CDR3 sequences; 6% to 8% occur once, and the top ten carry about a sixth. The sample was PBMCs spiked with cells of the T cell clone KT2. The source of these receptors is a human donor.

The J gene is TRBJ1-5, the V gene TRBV3-1; the D gene is possibly TRBD1 (6 bases). Trimming left V 1 base short and J 5 bases short, with 12 bases between. CDR1 and CDR2 from the germline V gene are LGHDT and YNNKEL (reference sequence). This CDR3 spans 15 amino acids. Written as DNA, the CDR3 is TGTGCCAGCAGCCAAGGAGGACAGTACCATCAGCCCCAGCATTTT. This gives the protein CASSQGGQYHQPQHF.

This clonotype has at least ten counts. The rearrangement links TRBV6-2 or TRBV6-3 to TRBJ1-5; D not resolved. Trimming stripped 6 bases from V and 10 bases from J, with 19 bases between. From germline, CDR1 is MNHEY and CDR2 SVGEGT. This CDR3 region has 14 residues. The DNA of the CDR3 is TGTGCCAGCAGCCCGATCGTCAGCGGACTCCCCCAGCATTTT. Protein sequence: CASSPIVSGLPQHF.

The chain has TRBV20-1 and TRBJ2-3; D is perhaps TRBD2 (7 bases). The ends were cut back, 4 bases at V and 6 bases at J, with 17 bases in the middle. Germline CDR1 reads DFQATT; CDR2 reads SNEGSKA (reference sequence). The length of the CDR3 is 14 residues. CDR3 sequence: CSAKGGGPVDTQYF. The CDR3 coding sequence is TGCAGTGCTAAAGGGGGGGGCCCTGTGGATACGCAGTATTTT.

J is TRBJ1-6 and V is TRBV7-7; the D is unclear. Germline CDR1 reads SSHAT; CDR2 reads FNYEAQ (reference sequence). V was clipped by 5 bases and J by 8 bases, with 10 bases between them. The CDR3 extends over 13 amino acids. The CDR3 DNA sequence: TGTGCCAGCAGCCTCGGCGCGGATTCACCCCTCCACTTT. This gives the protein CASSLGADSPLHF.

V is TRBV10-3 and J is TRBJ2-7, with D perhaps given as TRBD1 or TRBD2 (5 bases each). This CDR3 is built from 13 residues. The V and J ends lost 0 bases and 5 bases respectively, with 8 bases between them. Germline V CDR1 and CDR2: ENHRY, SYGVKD. CDR3 region: CAISESRGDEQYF. DNA for the CDR3: TGTGCCATCAGTGAGTCGAGAGGGGACGAGCAGTACTTC.

This clonotype showed up many times. This chain links TRBV27 with TRBJ1-5; possibly TRBD1 for D (5 bases). The CDR3 covers 15 residues. Germline V gene lookup returns CDR1 MNHEY and CDR2 SMNVEV (reference sequence). V shed 3 bases and J shed 3 bases, with 12 bases lying between them. CDR3 sequence (DNA): TGTGCCAGCAGTTTCCTTCACAGGATCAATCAGCCCCAGCATTTT. It is translated as CASSFLHRINQPQHF.

This clonotype was seen ten or more times. The chain employs TRBV3-1 and TRBJ2-7; 9 bases line up with TRBD1. CDR1 is LGHDT, CDR2 YNNKEL, per germline (reference sequence). Losses at the gene ends were 8 bases for V and 7 bases for J; bases not matched to a gene: 9. This CDR3 spans 13 amino acids. DNA for the CDR3: TGTGCCAGCTCACAGGGGGCAGCGAGGGAGCAGTACTTC. Protein: CASSQGAAREQYF.

This clonotype appeared many times. V and J are TRBV12-3 or TRBV12-4 and TRBJ1-3; 7 nucleotides match TRBD1. The CDR3 has 14 residues. Trimming cost V 6 bases and J 3 bases; bases outside gene matches: 5. This chain's CDR3 is CASSLQGIGNTIYF. CDR3 in DNA: TGTGCCAGCAGCCTACAGGGGATTGGAAACACCATATATTTT.

The chain employs TRBV12-3 or TRBV12-4 and TRBJ1-5; 7 bases line up with TRBD1. CDR3 length: 14 amino acids. The J segment lost 6 bases and the V segment lost 6 bases, leaving 8 bases of the junction unmatched. The CDR3 DNA reads as TGTGCCAGCAGCTCAACAGGGGTTGCTCAGCCCCAGCATTTT. This encodes CASSSTGVAQPQHF.

This clonotype has a handful of counts. V usage is TRBV20-1 and J usage is TRBJ2-5, with D unclear. Germline CDR1 is DFQATT and CDR2 is SNEGSKA (reference sequence). The CDR3 has 13 residues. V was shortened by 0 bases and J by 5 bases, with 10 bases between the two germline ends. Here the CDR3 DNA reads TGCAGTGCTAGAGATACTACCCTCGAGACCCAGTACTTC. It codes for CSARDTTLETQYF.

The chain has TRBV4-1 and TRBJ2-1; D is perhaps TRBD2 (5 bases). The CDR3 runs to 17 residues. The V end lost 1 base, the J end lost 12 bases, and 25 bases lay between the germline ends. Germline CDR1 reads MGHRA; CDR2 reads YSYEKL. Here the CDR3 reads CASSQAYYSAQDRGQFF. CDR3 DNA sequence: TGCGCCAGCAGCCAAGCTTATTACTCTGCCCAAGACCGGGGGCAGTTCTTC.

This clonotype came up many times. The rearrangement uses TRBV12-3 or TRBV12-4 and TRBJ2-7; no reliable D call. The V and J ends lost 6 bases and 6 bases respectively, with 12 bases between them. The CDR3 consists of 12 residues. CDR3 bases: TGTGCCAGCAGCTCGTACACGGGCGAGCAGTACTTC. Residues: CASSSYTGEQYF.

This clonotype was seen ten or more times. This chain connects TRBV30 to TRBJ1-6, with 8 bases identical to TRBD1. The V segment lost 2 bases and the J segment 7 bases; nucleotides outside the gene matches: 7. CDR1 and CDR2 (germline): GTSNPN, SVGIG (reference sequence). The CDR3 spans 15 residues. The CDR3 coding sequence is TGTGCCTGGAGTTACCGCGGGACAGGAAATTCACCCCTCCACTTT. Translation gives CAWSYRGTGNSPLHF. Together with reference TRBV30 and TRBJ1-6, the CDR3 gives the full variable domain: SQTIHQWPATLVQPVGSPLSLECTVEGTSNPNLYWYRQAAGRGLQLLFYSVGIGQISSEVPQNLSASRPQDRQFILSSKKLLLSDSGFYLCAWSYRGTGNSPLHFGNGTRLTVT.

The table lists this clonotype with many counts. V is TRBV4-2 and J is TRBJ2-1; the match to TRBD2 covers 13 bases. Germline CDR1 LGHNA, CDR2 YNFKEQ. Unmatched junction bases numbered 4, after V lost 1 base and J lost 7 bases. The CDR3 is made up of 16 amino acids. CDR3 loop: CASSQALAGGLNEQFF. The CDR3 region has the DNA TGTGCCAGCAGCCAAGCACTAGCGGGGGGGCTAAATGAGCAGTTCTTC.

This clonotype was detected a few times. This CDR3 reads CASSGGRTSGTTDTQYF. The CDR3 nucleotides read TGTGCCAGCAGCGGCGGACGGACTAGCGGGACCACAGATACGCAGTATTTT. The chain employs TRBV9 and TRBJ2-3; 12 bases are a match to TRBD2. CDR1 and CDR2 from the germline V gene are SGDLS and YYNGEE. Losses at the gene ends were 3 bases for V and 2 bases for J; bases not matched to a gene: 7. CDR3 length: 17 amino acids.

V is TRBV2 and J is TRBJ1-1; the match to TRBD1 covers 10 bases. V trimming: 4 bases; J trimming: 6 bases; junction bases outside the gene matches: 5. Germline-derived CDR1 and CDR2 are SNHLY and FYNNEI. CDR3 length equals 14 residues. The CDR3 sequence is CASSGQGAPSEAFF. The CDR3 DNA is TGTGCCAGCAGTGGACAGGGGGCGCCCTCTGAAGCTTTCTTT.

This clonotype was observed a few times. The chain combines TRBV5-1 with TRBJ1-1; D unresolved. Germline assignment: CDR1 SGHRS and CDR2 YFSETQ. Trimming pared 2 bases from V and 1 base from J, leaving 3 bases between. The CDR3 consists of 12 residues. The CDR3 is CASSFANTEAFF. CDR3 in DNA: TGCGCCAGCAGCTTCGCGAACACTGAAGCTTTCTTT.

This clonotype has a handful of counts. The chain joins TRBV5-1 to TRBJ2-7; possibly TRBD1 or TRBD2 for D (8 bases each). CDR3 length: 19 amino acids. V was trimmed by 1 base and J by 4 bases, leaving 27 bases between them. CDR1 is SGHRS and CDR2 is YFSETQ in the germline V gene. The CDR3 DNA is TGCGCCAGCAGCTTGCCGGGACAGGCTGGAGTAGTAGCGGGATACGAGCAGTACTTC. Translation: CASSLPGQAGVVAGYEQYF.

This clonotype was recorded a few times. V gene TRBV9 combines with J gene TRBJ1-5; TRBD1 agrees at 9 bases. V lost 7 bases to trimming and J lost 1 base; unmatched junction nucleotides: 3. The germline gives CDR1 SGDLS, CDR2 YYNGEE. The CDR3 totals 14 residues. CDR3 in amino acids: CASSGTGSNQPQHF. The DNA of the CDR3 is TGTGCCAGCTCGGGGACAGGGAGCAATCAGCCCCAGCATTTT.

This clonotype was counted ten times or more. The chain joins TRBV2 to TRBJ2-7; weak D call: TRBD2 (5 bases). CDR1 is SNHLY, CDR2 FYNNEI, per germline. The CDR3 has 15 residues. V lost 1 base, J lost 0 bases, and 10 bases lay in between. DNA of the CDR3: TGTGCCAGCAGTGAAGAGGGCGGGTACTCCTACGAGCAGTACTTC. It encodes CASSEEGGYSYEQYF.

This clonotype has just a few counts. The V gene is TRBV20-1, the J gene TRBJ2-5; the D gene is possibly TRBD1 (5 bases). From germline, CDR1 is DFQATT and CDR2 SNEGSKA (reference sequence). The V and J ends lost 4 bases and 1 base respectively, with 13 bases between them. The CDR3 spans 14 residues. The DNA for the CDR3 is TGCAGTGCTACTAACAGGAAAACCCAAGAGACCCAGTACTTC. Its translation is CSATNRKTQETQYF.

DNA of the CDR3: TGTGCCAGCTCACCACAACACCCTCAGAGCTCTGGGGCCAACGTCCTGACTTTC. Amino acids: CASSPQHPQSSGANVLTF. The rearrangement links TRBV18 to TRBJ2-6, with D unresolved. Germline CDR1 KGHSH, CDR2 LQKENI. This CDR3 region has 18 residues. V was pared by 1 base and J by 0 bases, with 13 bases between.

This clonotype was seen a few times. This rearrangement joins TRBV18 to TRBJ2-7; D unresolved. The V gene lost 2 bases and the J gene lost 5 bases, with 7 bases spanning the gap. CDR3 size: 12 residues. Looked up from germline, CDR1 is KGHSH and CDR2 is LQKENI. The CDR3 region is CASSPDFDEQYF. CDR3 nucleotides: TGTGCCAGCTCACCAGACTTCGACGAGCAGTACTTC.

A word on this clonotype: A much more abundant neighbour one base away suggests this may be a read error. V and J are TRBV6-5 and TRBJ1-1; D gene unclear. The CDR3 is made up of 14 amino acids. CDR1 and CDR2 (germline): MNHEY, SVGAGI. The chain's CDR3 is CASSNSTLRTEAFF. DNA for the CDR3: TGTGCCAGCAGTAACTCGACCTTGAGGACTGAAGCTTTCTTT.

In this sample, this clonotype turned up many times. This sequence joins TRBV12-3 or TRBV12-4 and TRBJ2-7, with D possibly being TRBD1 (5 bases). The CDR3 extends over 14 amino acids. Between the trimmed V and J ends, which lost 4 bases and 1 base, there was a span of 11 bases. The CDR3, as DNA: TGTGCCAGCAGTTGGGGCAGGCGATCCTACGAGCAGTACTTC. Encoded protein: CASSWGRRSYEQYF.

This chain links TRBV2 with TRBJ1-2, with 8 bases identical to TRBD1. V lost 5 bases and J lost 3; bases outside the gene matches: 2. The CDR3 is 13 amino acids. Germline CDR1 reads SNHLY; CDR2 reads FYNNEI. CDR3 sequence (DNA): TGTGCCAGCAGTAAGGACAGGGACTATGGCTACACCTTC. This encodes CASSKDRDYGYTF.